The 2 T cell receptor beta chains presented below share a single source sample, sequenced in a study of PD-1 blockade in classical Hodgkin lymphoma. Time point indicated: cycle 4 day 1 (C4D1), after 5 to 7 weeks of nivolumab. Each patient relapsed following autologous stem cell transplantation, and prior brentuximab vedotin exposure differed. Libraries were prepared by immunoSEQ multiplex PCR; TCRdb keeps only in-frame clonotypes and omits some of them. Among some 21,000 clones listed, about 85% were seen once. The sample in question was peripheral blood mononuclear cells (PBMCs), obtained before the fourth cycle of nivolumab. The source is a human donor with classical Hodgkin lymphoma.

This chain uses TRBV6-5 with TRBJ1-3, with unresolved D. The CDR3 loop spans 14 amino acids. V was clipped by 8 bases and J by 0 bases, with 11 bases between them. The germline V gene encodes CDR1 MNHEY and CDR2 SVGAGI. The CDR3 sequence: CASGRLSSGNTIYF. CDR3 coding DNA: TGTGCCAGCGGGAGGCTGTCCTCTGGAAACACCATATATTTT.

CDR3 amino acids: CASSEAPRGADTQYF. Here the CDR3 DNA reads TGTGCCAGCAGTGAAGCACCCCGAGGCGCAGATACGCAGTATTTT. The chain recombines TRBV2 with TRBJ2-3, with D unclear. V dropped 0 bases and J dropped 4 bases, with 11 bases sitting between them. Germline lookup yields CDR1 SNHLY and CDR2 FYNNEI. This CDR3 has 15 residues.